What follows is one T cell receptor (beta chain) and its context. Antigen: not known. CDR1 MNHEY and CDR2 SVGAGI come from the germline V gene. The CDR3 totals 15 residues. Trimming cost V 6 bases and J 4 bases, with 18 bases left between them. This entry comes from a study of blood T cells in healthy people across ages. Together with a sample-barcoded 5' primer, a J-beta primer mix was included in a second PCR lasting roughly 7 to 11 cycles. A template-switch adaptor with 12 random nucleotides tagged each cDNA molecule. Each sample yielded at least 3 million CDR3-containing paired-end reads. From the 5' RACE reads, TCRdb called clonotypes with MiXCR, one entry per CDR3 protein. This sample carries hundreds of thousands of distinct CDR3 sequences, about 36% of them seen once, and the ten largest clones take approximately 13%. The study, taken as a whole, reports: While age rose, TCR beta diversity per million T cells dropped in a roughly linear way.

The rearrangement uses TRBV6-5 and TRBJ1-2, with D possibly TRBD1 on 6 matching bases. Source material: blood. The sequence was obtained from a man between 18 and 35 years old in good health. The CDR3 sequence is CASSDRMDRLYGYTF. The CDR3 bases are TGTGCCAGCAGCGACAGAATGGACAGACTCTATGGCTACACCTTC.